The rows below give T cell receptor beta chains drawn from one sample of a study of T cells in Graves' hyperthyroidism and ophthalmopathy. MiXCR, run by TCRdb on the multiplex PCR reads, gives a single entry per CDR3 protein. Of around 300,000 distinct CDR3 sequences listed, more than 10% are singletons. Specimen: blood. These receptors all come from a young woman with Graves' hyperthyroidism that later progressed to Graves' ophthalmopathy. The CDR3 runs from the conserved cysteine through the conserved F or W. A D gene is named only where the DNA matches it firmly. Clone size, where shown, is once, few, many, or a class for clones that have expanded.

TRBJ2-3	-	TRBV20-1	many	CSANPAVSGTDTQYF	TGCAGTGCTAACCCAGCGGTTAGCGGAACAGATACGCAGTATTTT
TRBJ1-1	-	TRBV24-1	many	CATSLGQGTEAFF	TGTGCCACCAGTTTAGGGCAGGGCACTGAAGCTTTCTTT
TRBJ2-3	TRBD2	TRBV24-1	many	CATSDLKGGLAGDEEDTQYF	TGTGCCACCAGTGATCTCAAAGGGGGACTAGCGGGAGACGAGGAAGATACGCAGTATTTT
TRBJ2-7	-	TRBV20-1	many	CSARDASYEQYF	TGCAGTGCTAGAGATGCCAGTTACGAGCAGTACTTC
TRBJ2-7	-	TRBV6-5	many	CASSYSRRGAYEQYF	TGTGCCAGCAGTTACTCTAGAAGGGGAGCCTACGAGCAGTACTTC
TRBJ1-5	-	TRBV6-1	many	CASSPWGREDQPQHF	TGTGCCAGCAGCCCTTGGGGCAGGGAGGATCAGCCCCAGCATTTT
TRBJ1-2	-	TRBV7-9	many	CASSLEGGNGYTF	TGTGCCAGCAGCTTGGAAGGAGGTAACGGCTACACCTTC
TRBJ2-5	TRBD1	TRBV7-8	few	CASSSDRGRGTQYF	TGTGCCAGCAGCTCAGACAGGGGGCGCGGGACCCAGTACTTC
TRBJ2-1	-	TRBV2	many	CASSVRREYEQFF	TGTGCCAGCAGTGTGAGACGGGAGTATGAGCAGTTCTTC
TRBJ2-7	TRBD2	TRBV6-5	many	CASSYSRLAGGNEQYF	TGTGCCAGCAGTTACTCTCGGTTAGCGGGAGGGAACGAGCAGTACTTC
TRBJ1-2	-	TRBV7-8	many	CASSFQAEGNYGYTF	TGTGCCAGCAGCTTCCAAGCGGAGGGAAACTATGGCTACACCTTC
TRBJ2-3	TRBD2	TRBV11-2	many	CASSSLAGSTDTQYF	TGTGCCAGCAGCTCCCTAGCGGGAAGCACAGATACGCAGTATTTT
TRBJ2-7	-	TRBV6-2/TRBV6-3	-	CASATLGLLYEQYF	TGTGCCAGCGCCACCTTGGGTCTTCTCTACGAGCAGTACTTC
TRBJ2-5	TRBD1	TRBV7-6	many	CASSRTGIFQETQYF	TGTGCCAGCAGCCGGACAGGGATTTTCCAAGAGACCCAGTACTTC
TRBJ2-2	-	TRBV7-3	-	CASGPLGPGELFF	TGTGCCAGCGGCCCTTTGGGTCCCGGGGAGCTGTTTTTT
TRBJ1-2	-	TRBV6-1	-	CASRQGQTYGYTF	TGTGCCAGCAGACAAGGACAGACCTATGGCTACACCTTC
TRBJ2-3	TRBD2	TRBV13	many	CASSSTSGRATDTQYF	TGTGCCAGCAGCTCCACTAGCGGGAGGGCGACAGATACGCAGTATTTT
TRBJ1-2	-	TRBV7-9	many	CASSLFVGLEGGYTF	TGTGCCAGCAGCTTATTTGTGGGCCTTGAAGGCGGCTACACCTTC
TRBJ2-3	-	TRBV4-1	-	CASSQGYGTDTQYF	TGCGCCAGCAGCCAGGGGTATGGCACAGATACGCAGTATTTT
TRBJ2-2	-	TRBV13	-	CASSSFSGEANTGELFF	TGTGCCAGCAGCTCCTTTAGCGGAGAAGCGAACACCGGGGAGCTGTTTTTT
TRBJ1-6	TRBD1	TRBV7-2	many	CASSLRTGSSPLHF	TGTGCCAGCAGCCTCCGGACAGGGAGTTCACCCCTCCACTTT
TRBJ2-7	-	TRBV29-1	many	CSVEKLGEQYF	TGCAGCGTCGAAAAGTTGGGCGAGCAGTACTTC
TRBJ1-5	TRBD1	TRBV15	-	CATSLGTGGYSNQPQHF	TGTGCCACCAGTCTCGGGACAGGGGGCTATAGCAATCAGCCCCAGCATTTT
TRBJ2-1	-	TRBV28	many	CASSLASLDPEQFF	TGTGCCAGCAGTTTAGCGTCTCTAGATCCTGAGCAGTTCTTC
TRBJ2-2	-	TRBV7-9	-	CASSRDLRGELFF	TGTGCCAGCAGCAGGGACTTGCGGGGGGAGCTGTTTTTT
TRBJ2-5	TRBD1	TRBV3-1	many	CASSRSGTGQETQYF	TGTGCCAGCAGCCGCTCCGGGACAGGGCAAGAGACCCAGTACTTC
TRBJ1-1	-	TRBV7-9	many	CASSLGAGRNTEAFF	TGTGCCAGCAGCCTGGGTGCGGGCCGGAACACTGAAGCTTTCTTT
TRBJ2-1	-	TRBV4-1	few	CASNPQVNSYNEQFF	TGCGCCAGCAACCCACAGGTCAACTCCTACAATGAGCAGTTCTTC
TRBJ1-2	-	TRBV7-9	many	CASSLADGGSSYGYTF	TGTGCCAGCAGCTTAGCAGACGGGGGCAGTAGCTATGGCTACACCTTC
TRBJ2-2	-	TRBV19	-	CASKGHRANTGELFF	TGTGCCAGTAAGGGTCATCGGGCGAACACCGGGGAGCTGTTTTTT
TRBJ2-2	TRBD1	TRBV7-3	many	CASSLSPGGAGELFF	TGTGCCAGCAGCTTAAGCCCAGGGGGAGCCGGGGAGCTGTTTTTT
TRBJ1-4	TRBD1	TRBV18	many	CASSPGQGNNEKLFF	TGTGCCAGCTCGCCGGGACAGGGTAATAATGAAAAACTGTTTTTT
TRBJ1-2	-	TRBV28	many	CASSFLWPRSDRNYGYTF	TGTGCCAGCAGTTTTTTGTGGCCGAGATCGGACAGAAACTATGGCTACACCTTC
TRBJ2-1	TRBD2	TRBV11-2	many	CASRPLAGLGNEQFF	TGTGCCAGCAGACCACTAGCGGGATTGGGGAATGAGCAGTTCTTC
TRBJ2-1	TRBD2	TRBV20-1	few	CSSAGASEQFF	TGCAGCTCAGCGGGAGCGAGTGAGCAGTTCTTC
TRBJ2-3	TRBD2	TRBV11-2	many	CASSHDSGSGYTQYF	TGTGCCAGCAGCCACGATAGCGGGAGCGGGTATACGCAGTATTTT
TRBJ2-3	TRBD2	TRBV28	many	CASSLLAGADTQYF	TGTGCCAGCAGCTTGCTAGCGGGGGCAGATACGCAGTATTTT
TRBJ1-3	TRBD1	TRBV6-1	-	CASSTLTGGTGNTIYF	TGTGCCAGCAGTACGTTGACAGGGGGAACAGGAAACACCATATATTTT
TRBJ2-3	-	TRBV12-3/TRBV12-4	many	CASTSDLLGDTQYF	TGTGCCAGCACCTCGGATCTTCTTGGGGATACGCAGTATTTT
TRBJ2-3	-	TRBV9	-	CASSVDGEYTDTQYF	TGTGCCAGCAGCGTAGATGGAGAATACACAGATACGCAGTATTTT
TRBJ2-3	-	TRBV18	many	CASSPYVGETDTQYF	TGTGCCAGCTCCCCCTATGTGGGGGAGACAGATACGCAGTATTTT
TRBJ2-7	-	TRBV27	few	CASNYTTPRTRRNEQYF	TGTGCCAGCAATTATACTACCCCAAGAACACGAAGGAACGAGCAGTACTTC
TRBJ2-1	TRBD2	TRBV6-6	many	CASSYSGLAVNEQFF	TGTGCCAGCAGTTACTCGGGACTAGCTGTAAATGAGCAGTTCTTC
TRBJ2-1	-	TRBV19	few	CASSIDPTLFYNEQFF	TGTGCCAGTAGTATAGATCCTACCCTGTTCTACAATGAGCAGTTCTTC
TRBJ1-1	-	TRBV7-8	many	CASSQTPIPNTEAFF	TGTGCCAGCAGCCAAACACCGATCCCTAACACTGAAGCTTTCTTT
TRBJ2-5	TRBD2	TRBV12-3/TRBV12-4	many	CASTREGQETQYF	TGTGCCAGCACACGGGAGGGCCAAGAGACCCAGTACTTC
TRBJ1-2	-	TRBV4-2	few	CASSQDRGATYGYTF	TGTGCCAGCAGCCAAGACAGGGGAGCTACTTATGGCTACACCTTC
TRBJ1-1	-	TRBV19	few	CASRIESEAFF	TGTGCCAGTAGGATAGAGTCTGAAGCTTTCTTT
TRBJ2-4	-	TRBV12-3/TRBV12-4	many	CASSFEAGKAKNIQYF	TGTGCCAGCAGTTTTGAGGCAGGGAAAGCCAAAAACATTCAGTACTTC
TRBJ2-7	-	TRBV5-6	-	CASSLDGPAYEQYF	TGTGCCAGCAGCTTGGACGGGCCCGCCTACGAGCAGTACTTC
TRBJ2-7	-	TRBV28	many	CASSLRGAGYEQYF	TGTGCCAGCAGCCTCCGGGGCGCCGGCTACGAGCAGTACTTC
TRBJ1-1	-	TRBV6-1	many	CASSASGGAAFF	TGTGCCAGCAGTGCATCCGGGGGGGCAGCTTTCTTT
TRBJ2-1	-	TRBV5-1	many	CASSDPGGNNEQFF	TGCGCCAGCAGCGATCCCGGGGGAAACAATGAGCAGTTCTTC